The rows below give T cell receptor beta chains drawn from one sample of a study of CD8+CD57+ T cells in acquired aplastic anemia. TCRdb re-analysed the reads in MiXCR, keeping a single row per CDR3 protein. The sample carries around 430,000 distinct CDR3 sequences, around 33% recorded once. The sequencing input was sorted CD4+, CD8+, or CD8+CD57+ T cells (not recorded which) from PBMCs. These receptors were taken from a human donor with aplastic anemia. Both conserved end residues are part of each CDR3. The D gene is left open where the match is weak. Only part of the rows carry a size: once, few, many, or a class if the clone is expanded.

clone_size: .; j_call: TRBJ2-7; d_call: .; cdr3_length: 11; v_call: TRBV30; cdr3_nt: TGTGCCTGGAGTGTACGCTACGAGCAGTACTTC; cdr3_aa: CAWSVRYEQYF
clone_size: .; j_call: TRBJ2-7; d_call: .; cdr3_length: 12; v_call: TRBV7-8; cdr3_nt: TGTGCCAGCAGCCAAGATAACTACGAGCAGTACTTC; cdr3_aa: CASSQDNYEQYF
clone_size: .; j_call: TRBJ2-3; d_call: TRBD2; cdr3_length: 15; v_call: TRBV20-1; cdr3_nt: TGCAGTGCTAGAGATCAAGCGGGGGGGGCAGATACGCAGTATTTT; cdr3_aa: CSARDQAGGADTQYF
clone_size: .; j_call: TRBJ2-2; d_call: .; cdr3_length: 14; v_call: TRBV20-1; cdr3_nt: TGCAGTGCTTTAAGCGGGCAGAACACCGGGGAGCTGTTTTTT; cdr3_aa: CSALSGQNTGELFF
clone_size: .; j_call: TRBJ2-7; d_call: .; cdr3_length: 11; v_call: TRBV10-3; cdr3_nt: TGTGCCATCAGTGATCGGGGCGAGCAGTACTTC; cdr3_aa: CAISDRGEQYF
clone_size: many; j_call: TRBJ2-3; d_call: .; cdr3_length: 15; v_call: TRBV10-3; cdr3_nt: TGTGCCATCAGTGACTTAGGTCAGGGCACAGATACGCAGTATTTT; cdr3_aa: CAISDLGQGTDTQYF
clone_size: .; j_call: TRBJ1-4; d_call: .; cdr3_length: 14; v_call: TRBV7-9; cdr3_nt: TGTGCCAGCAGTCTCCGGGACGGGAATGAAAAACTGTTTTTT; cdr3_aa: CASSLRDGNEKLFF
clone_size: many; j_call: TRBJ1-6; d_call: .; cdr3_length: 15; v_call: TRBV4-3; cdr3_nt: TGCGCCAGCAGCAAAGGCCTGACAGCCAATTCACCCCTCCACTTT; cdr3_aa: CASSKGLTANSPLHF
clone_size: few; j_call: TRBJ1-2; d_call: TRBD1; cdr3_length: 14; v_call: TRBV15; cdr3_nt: TGTGCCACCAGCCCCCGGGACAGTGGCTATGGCTACACCTTC; cdr3_aa: CATSPRDSGYGYTF
clone_size: few; j_call: TRBJ1-3; d_call: TRBD1; cdr3_length: 16; v_call: TRBV7-9; cdr3_nt: TGTGCCAGCAGCTTAACACAGGGGTGGGTCGGAAACACCATATATTTT; cdr3_aa: CASSLTQGWVGNTIYF
clone_size: many; j_call: TRBJ2-2; d_call: .; cdr3_length: 12; v_call: TRBV7-2; cdr3_nt: TGTGCCAGCAGCGTGGTGGCCGGGGAGCTGTTTTTT; cdr3_aa: CASSVVAGELFF
clone_size: .; j_call: TRBJ1-1; d_call: .; cdr3_length: 14; v_call: TRBV12-3/TRBV12-4; cdr3_nt: TGTGCCAGCAAGCCGAGGCGAGGGCGCACTGAAGCTTTCTTT; cdr3_aa: CASKPRRGRTEAFF
clone_size: few; j_call: TRBJ1-2; d_call: .; cdr3_length: 14; v_call: TRBV10-2; cdr3_nt: TGCGCCAGCAGTGAGGGGCTTGGGCCCTCTGGCTACACCTTC; cdr3_aa: CASSEGLGPSGYTF
clone_size: few; j_call: TRBJ1-1; d_call: .; cdr3_length: 15; v_call: TRBV7-8; cdr3_nt: TGTGCCAGCAGCCCCCTGGGAGGCATGAACACTGAAGCTTTCTTT; cdr3_aa: CASSPLGGMNTEAFF
clone_size: many; j_call: TRBJ2-7; d_call: TRBD2; cdr3_length: 13; v_call: TRBV12-3/TRBV12-4; cdr3_nt: TGTGCCAGCAGGGCTAGCGGTTCCTACGAGCAGTACTTC; cdr3_aa: CASRASGSYEQYF
clone_size: .; j_call: TRBJ1-2; d_call: .; cdr3_length: 13; v_call: TRBV25-1; cdr3_nt: TGTGCCAGCAGTGAAGGGAGCCCCTCGGGCTACACCTTC; cdr3_aa: CASSEGSPSGYTF
clone_size: many; j_call: TRBJ1-2; d_call: .; cdr3_length: 14; v_call: TRBV7-2; cdr3_nt: TGTGCCAGCACCCGAGGGGGGGGCACCTATGGCTACACCTTC; cdr3_aa: CASTRGGGTYGYTF
clone_size: .; j_call: TRBJ1-6; d_call: TRBD1; cdr3_length: 17; v_call: TRBV25-1; cdr3_nt: TGTGCCAGCAGTGAATTAGATAGGGGGCTGCCTTCTTCACCCCTCCACTTT; cdr3_aa: CASSELDRGLPSSPLHF
clone_size: .; j_call: TRBJ1-1; d_call: .; cdr3_length: 13; v_call: TRBV7-9; cdr3_nt: TGTGCCAGCAGCATTGGGGCCGTTGATGAAGCTTTCTTT; cdr3_aa: CASSIGAVDEAFF
clone_size: .; j_call: TRBJ2-7; d_call: .; cdr3_length: 12; v_call: TRBV24-1; cdr3_nt: TGTGCCATAAACGGACAGACCTACGAGCAGTACTTC; cdr3_aa: CAINGQTYEQYF
clone_size: few; j_call: TRBJ2-7; d_call: TRBD2; cdr3_length: 15; v_call: TRBV19; cdr3_nt: TGTGCCAGTAGTCCTAGCGGGAGAGGTTTGTACGAGCAGTACTTC; cdr3_aa: CASSPSGRGLYEQYF
clone_size: .; j_call: TRBJ1-5; d_call: TRBD1; cdr3_length: 15; v_call: TRBV12-3/TRBV12-4; cdr3_nt: TGTGCCAGCAGTTTCAAGCCGGGACAGAATCAGCCCCAGCATTTT; cdr3_aa: CASSFKPGQNQPQHF
clone_size: .; j_call: TRBJ2-7; d_call: .; cdr3_length: 15; v_call: TRBV20-1; cdr3_nt: TGCAGTGCTAGAGACCCGGTCAAGGCAGGCTACGAGCAGTACTTC; cdr3_aa: CSARDPVKAGYEQYF
clone_size: .; j_call: TRBJ2-6; d_call: .; cdr3_length: 15; v_call: TRBV12-5; cdr3_nt: TGTGCTAGTGCCGTAACAGGGACTGGGGCCAACGTCCTGACTTTC; cdr3_aa: CASAVTGTGANVLTF
clone_size: many; j_call: TRBJ2-3; d_call: .; cdr3_length: 13; v_call: TRBV7-3; cdr3_nt: TGTGCCAGCAGCAACCAGGGCCCAGATACGCAGTATTTT; cdr3_aa: CASSNQGPDTQYF
clone_size: many; j_call: TRBJ1-2; d_call: .; cdr3_length: 11; v_call: TRBV5-6; cdr3_nt: TGTGCCAGCAGCTTGTTAGACATCTACACCTTC; cdr3_aa: CASSLLDIYTF
clone_size: .; j_call: TRBJ2-3; d_call: TRBD2; cdr3_length: 15; v_call: TRBV5-1; cdr3_nt: TGCGCCAGCAGCTTGGAAGCGGGGTTCACAGATACGCAGTATTTT; cdr3_aa: CASSLEAGFTDTQYF
clone_size: many; j_call: TRBJ1-3; d_call: .; cdr3_length: 14; v_call: TRBV15; cdr3_nt: TGTGCCACCAGCAGTGGGGGGGCTGGAAACACCATATATTTT; cdr3_aa: CATSSGGAGNTIYF
clone_size: many; j_call: TRBJ2-3; d_call: .; cdr3_length: 13; v_call: TRBV15; cdr3_nt: TGTGCCACCAGCAGGGATGGAGCAGATACGCAGTATTTT; cdr3_aa: CATSRDGADTQYF
clone_size: .; j_call: TRBJ2-1; d_call: .; cdr3_length: 14; v_call: TRBV9; cdr3_nt: TGTGCCAGCAGCGTAGCGAGCTCCTACAATGAGCAGTTCTTC; cdr3_aa: CASSVASSYNEQFF
clone_size: .; j_call: TRBJ2-4; d_call: .; cdr3_length: 18; v_call: TRBV7-2; cdr3_nt: TGTGCCAGCAGCTTAGCGCAGTGGGGGAGGAACGGTGAAAACATTCAGTACTTC; cdr3_aa: CASSLAQWGRNGENIQYF